The 26 T cell receptor beta chains below were found in one sample sequenced in a study of T cell responses to AZD1222 COVID-19 vaccine. Some clones are missing from TCRdb's copy, which holds only in-frame ones; the method was immunoSEQ multiplex PCR. The repertoire holds more than 140,000 clones, with 91% as singletons. The input for sequencing was peripheral blood, taken on day 0 of AZD1222 vaccination. These TCRs come from an adult in good health.

V and J are TRBV19 and TRBJ1-2, with 10 bases matching TRBD1. The CDR3 consists of 16 residues. V lost 6 bases and J lost 4; bases outside the gene matches: 11. Germline V CDR1 and CDR2: LNHDA, SQIVND (reference sequence). CDR3 sequence: CASSDRGGQGSYGYTF. CDR3 in DNA: TGTGCCAGTAGCGATCGGGGGGGACAGGGGAGCTATGGCTACACCTTC.

This chain connects TRBV5-6 to TRBJ1-4; a possible D gene is TRBD1 (6 bases). Germline V gene lookup returns CDR1 SGHDT and CDR2 YYEEEE. The CDR3 has 14 amino acids. Trimming shortened V by 3 bases and J by 5 bases, and 11 bases separated the two germline ends. Written as DNA, the CDR3 is TGTGCCAGCAGCTCAAAAGGGGGGAATGAAAAACTGTTTTTT. Protein product: CASSSKGGNEKLFF.

The CDR3 DNA is TGTGCCAGCAGCTTACAGGGACTAGCGGGAAATACGCAGTATTTT. As protein: CASSLQGLAGNTQYF. This chain uses TRBV7-2 with TRBJ2-3, with TRBD2 matching 13 bases. Germline lookup yields CDR1 SGHTA and CDR2 FQGNSA. CDR3 length equals 15 residues. V shed 2 bases, J shed 7 bases, and the junction held 3 bases outside the gene matches.

The J gene is TRBJ2-1, the V gene TRBV30; D uncertain. Trimming stripped 3 bases from V and 0 bases from J, with 9 bases between. Germline CDR1 is GTSNPN and CDR2 is SVGIG (reference sequence). The CDR3 extends over 14 amino acids. The CDR3 bases are TGTGCCTGGAGAGCCCTGAGCTCCTACAATGAGCAGTTCTTC. Protein product: CAWRALSSYNEQFF.

The chain employs TRBV2 and TRBJ1-5, with TRBD1 as a possible D gene (6 bases). This CDR3 comprises 13 residues. The ends were cut back, 4 bases at V and 5 bases at J, with 9 bases in the middle. CDR1 and CDR2 from the germline V gene are SNHLY and FYNNEI. CDR3 DNA sequence: TGTGCCAGCAGTGGAGGGGGAGATCAGCCCCAGCATTTT. It translates to CASSGGGDQPQHF.

The chain employs TRBV28 and TRBJ1-5; D remains ambiguous. The CDR3 is 14 amino acids. Germline CDR1 and CDR2: MDHEN and SYDVKM. The V end was cut by 2 bases, the J end by 4 bases, with 9 bases between. In DNA form, the CDR3 reads TGTGCCAGCAGTTTAGGCGTGGGGAATCAGCCCCAGCATTTT. This translates into CASSLGVGNQPQHF.

The chain joins TRBV4-1 to TRBJ1-1; D perhaps matches TRBD1 (5 bases). Between the trimmed V and J ends, which lost 1 base and 1 base, there was a span of 10 bases. The CDR3 loop spans 15 amino acids. Germline V lookup: CDR1 MGHRA, CDR2 YSYEKL. The CDR3 loop reads CASSQVAGTNTEAFF. DNA of the CDR3: TGCGCCAGCAGCCAAGTGGCAGGGACGAACACTGAAGCTTTCTTT.

A single count supports this clone. The chain employs TRBV2 and TRBJ1-2; D gene ambiguous. Deletions cut 7 bases from V and 0 bases from J, with 12 bases between. Germline loops: CDR1 SNHLY, CDR2 FYNNEI. The CDR3 totals 14 residues. The DNA for the CDR3 is TGTGCCAGCAAGGTGCCAGACACTAACTATGGCTACACCTTC. Protein: CASKVPDTNYGYTF.

This clone was recorded a few times. V is TRBV2 and J is TRBJ1-2; 9 positions agree with TRBD1. CDR1 is SNHLY, CDR2 FYNNEI, per germline. The CDR3 is 14 residues long. The V segment lost 3 bases and the J segment 5 bases; nucleotides outside the gene matches: 4. The DNA of the CDR3 is TGTGCCAGCAGTGAGGGGACAGGGAAGTATGGCTACACCTTC. The encoded protein is CASSEGTGKYGYTF.

The V and J genes are TRBV28 and TRBJ2-2; the D is unclear. Per the germline V gene, CDR1 is MDHEN and CDR2 is SYDVKM. The V end lost 6 bases, the J end lost 4 bases, and 9 bases lay between the germline ends. The CDR3 loop spans 13 amino acids. In DNA form, the CDR3 reads TGTGCCAGCAGCTATGGACCCACCGGGGAGCTGTTTTTT. This sequence encodes CASSYGPTGELFF.

V gene TRBV13 combines with J gene TRBJ1-1; D remains unclear. There are 13 residues in the CDR3. Germline V gene data show CDR1 as PRHDT and CDR2 as FYEKMQ (reference sequence). V was trimmed by 1 base and J by 6 bases, leaving 9 bases between them. The CDR3: CASSLAGSSEAFF. In DNA, the CDR3 is TGTGCCAGCAGCTTAGCCGGATCCTCTGAAGCTTTCTTT.

The chain joins TRBV4-2 to TRBJ1-1; TRBD1 matches at 7 bases. The CDR3 loop spans 14 amino acids. V shed 5 bases and J 4 bases; nucleotides not matched to a gene: 7. Per the germline V gene, CDR1 is LGHNA and CDR2 is YNFKEQ. CDR3 bases: TGTGCCAGCAGCTCATTACAGGGGATCACTGAAGCTTTCTTT. Residues: CASSSLQGITEAFF.

The J gene is TRBJ1-4, the V gene TRBV4-3; D is unclear. The germline gives CDR1 LGHNA, CDR2 YSLEER. V was cut by 0 bases and J by 0 bases, with 2 bases left in between. CDR3 length equals 14 residues. CDR3 DNA sequence: TGCGCCAGCAGCCAAGATACAACTAATGAAAAACTGTTTTTT. It codes for CASSQDTTNEKLFF.

The chain employs TRBV9 and TRBJ1-6; D is undetermined. There are 15 residues in the CDR3. V gave up 1 base and J gave up 0 bases, with 5 bases separating them. Germline V gene sequence: CDR1 SGDLS, CDR2 YYNGEE. DNA for the CDR3: TGTGCCAGCAGCGTAAGAAGCTCCTATAATTCACCCCTCCACTTT. This gives the protein CASSVRSSYNSPLHF.

Here the CDR3 reads CAISESGTSTYEQYF. CDR3 coding DNA: TGTGCCATCAGTGAGTCGGGGACCTCGACCTACGAGCAGTACTTC. This chain joins TRBV10-3 and TRBJ2-7; D tentatively reads TRBD1 or TRBD2 (5 bases each). Germline values: CDR1 ENHRY, CDR2 SYGVKD. There are 15 residues in the CDR3. Trimming stripped 0 bases from V and 2 bases from J, with 11 bases between.

This clone was counted once. The chain employs TRBV27 and TRBJ2-1; 9 nucleotides align to TRBD2. After removal of 6 bases from V and 4 bases from J, the junction contained 7 bases not matched to a gene. The CDR3 runs 15 residues. Germline V lookup: CDR1 MNHEY, CDR2 SMNVEV (reference sequence). The CDR3 loop is CASRPTSGRYNEQFF. The CDR3, as DNA: TGTGCCAGCAGACCGACTAGCGGACGATACAATGAGCAGTTCTTC.

The genes are TRBV21-1 and TRBJ2-3; the tabulated D call, TRBD2, remains unverified against the DNA. TRBV21-1 is assigned pseudogene status. The CDR3 covers 19 residues. The CDR3, as DNA: TGTGCCAGCAGCACTACCCCGACAGGGACTAGCGGAAGCACAGATACGCAGTATTTT. This encodes CASSTTPTGTSGSTDTQYF.

CDR3 in amino acids: CASNLLAGGTDTQYF. The DNA of the CDR3 is TGTGCCAGCAATCTACTAGCGGGAGGAACAGATACGCAGTATTTT. The chain recombines TRBV6-6 with TRBJ2-3, with 12 bases fitting TRBD2. CDR3 size: 15 residues. Germline V lookup: CDR1 MNHNY, CDR2 SVGAGI (reference sequence). Trimming removed 7 bases from V and 3 bases from J; junction bases left unmatched: 5.

This chain connects TRBV28 to TRBJ1-2; possible D gene TRBD1, 6 bases. The CDR3 is made up of 14 amino acids. Looked up from germline, CDR1 is MDHEN and CDR2 is SYDVKM. Trimming pared 1 base from V and 8 bases from J, leaving 14 bases between. The CDR3 sequence is CASSLYGRGTGYTF. CDR3 nucleotides: TGTGCCAGCAGTTTATACGGCAGGGGAACCGGCTACACCTTC.

V gene TRBV28 combines with J gene TRBJ2-7; D ambiguous. The CDR3 length is 14 residues. Trimming cost V 5 bases and J 5 bases, with 16 bases left between them. Germline CDR1 reads MDHEN; CDR2 reads SYDVKM. CDR3 DNA sequence: TGTGCCAGCAGTCGCGGTATGGGGATCCACGAGCAGTACTTC. This codes for CASSRGMGIHEQYF.

The chain joins TRBV19 to TRBJ1-4; the D gene is possibly TRBD1 (5 bases). The CDR3 consists of 18 residues. Trimming left V 6 bases short and J 1 base short, with 21 bases between. Germline CDR1 is LNHDA and CDR2 is SQIVND (reference sequence). This CDR3 reads CASSPQAWALLTNEKLFF. CDR3 bases: TGTGCCAGTAGCCCACAGGCTTGGGCTCTTCTAACTAATGAAAAACTGTTTTTT.

J is TRBJ1-2 and V is TRBV19, with TRBD1 matching over 9 bases. This CDR3 has 16 residues. Germline V lookup: CDR1 LNHDA, CDR2 SQIVND (reference sequence). V gave up 6 bases and J gave up 2 bases; unmatched junction bases: 10. CDR3 protein: CASSLTGGARNYGYTF. CDR3 DNA: TGTGCCAGTAGCTTAACAGGGGGCGCTCGCAACTATGGCTACACCTTC.

The rearrangement links TRBV6-2 or TRBV6-3 to TRBJ1-1; possibly TRBD1 for D (5 bases). V was pared by 2 bases and J by 6 bases, with 13 bases between. The length of the CDR3 is 14 residues. CDR1 and CDR2 (germline): MNHEY, SVGEGT. The CDR3 nucleotides are TGTGCCAGCAGTTACGGAGGGGCTCAGGCTGAAGCTTTCTTT. It encodes CASSYGGAQAEAFF.

The chain uses TRBV4-1 and TRBJ1-5; possibly TRBD1 for D (5 bases). This CDR3 region has 15 residues. V was cut by 6 bases and J by 2 bases, with 14 bases left in between. The germline V gene encodes CDR1 MGHRA and CDR2 YSYEKL. Here the CDR3 reads CASRTRVGGNQPQHF. For the CDR3, the DNA is TGCGCCAGCAGAACCAGGGTTGGGGGCAATCAGCCCCAGCATTTT.

In this sample, this clone turned up once. This CDR3 is CASSPRGGTGANVLTF. In DNA form, the CDR3 reads TGTGCCAGCAGCCCCCGCGGGGGGACTGGGGCCAACGTCCTGACTTTC. V gene TRBV7-6 combines with J gene TRBJ2-6; 8 nucleotides agree with TRBD2. Germline CDR1 reads SGHVS; CDR2 reads FNYEAQ. The CDR3 sequence is 16 residues long. V trimming: 5 bases; J trimming: 2 bases; junction bases outside the gene matches: 5.

The chain links TRBV27 to TRBJ2-5, with 7 positions matching TRBD1. This CDR3 is 13 amino acids long. CDR1 MNHEY and CDR2 SMNVEV come from the germline V gene (reference sequence). Losses at the gene ends were 3 bases for V and 2 bases for J; bases not matched to a gene: 0. The DNA of the CDR3 is TGTGCCAGCAGTTTCAGGGGGCAAGAGACCCAGTACTTC. It specifies CASSFRGQETQYF.